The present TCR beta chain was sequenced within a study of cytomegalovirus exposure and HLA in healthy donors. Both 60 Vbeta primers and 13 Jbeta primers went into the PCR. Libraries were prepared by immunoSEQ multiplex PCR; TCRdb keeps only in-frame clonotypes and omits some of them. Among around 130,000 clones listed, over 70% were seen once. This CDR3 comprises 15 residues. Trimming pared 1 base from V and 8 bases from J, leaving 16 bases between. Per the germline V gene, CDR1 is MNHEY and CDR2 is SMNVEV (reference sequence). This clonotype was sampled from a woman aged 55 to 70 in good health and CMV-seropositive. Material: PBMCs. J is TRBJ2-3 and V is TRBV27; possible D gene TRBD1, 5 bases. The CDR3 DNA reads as TGTGCCAGCAGTTTATTTGGGGCGGCCCCCGGTACGCAGTATTTT. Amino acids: CASSLFGAAPGTQYF.